This T cell receptor (beta chain) was identified in a study of cytomegalovirus exposure and HLA in healthy donors. With respect to this clone: The antigen is undetermined.

PCR used 60 Vbeta primers and 13 Jbeta primers. Clones were sequenced by immunoSEQ multiplex PCR, and TCRdb holds only the in-frame ones, with some missing. The sample has 150,000 to 190,000 clones, 75% seen once. Study results and limitations: TCR beta V segments were, for the most part, productive about 87% or about 30% of the time in an earlier analysis.

This receptor was identified in a man younger than 35 in good health and CMV-seronegative. Sequenced input: PBMCs.

The CDR3 sequence: CASSSAGKQFF. The CDR3 DNA reads TGTGCCAGCAGTTCGGCGGGGAAACAGTTCTTC. The V gene is TRBV27, the J gene TRBJ2-1, with D perhaps TRBD2 (6 bases). The V end lost 4 bases, the J end lost 13 bases, and 11 bases lay between the germline ends. The CDR3 extends over 11 amino acids. The germline CDR1 and CDR2 sequences are MNHEY and SMNVEV (reference sequence).